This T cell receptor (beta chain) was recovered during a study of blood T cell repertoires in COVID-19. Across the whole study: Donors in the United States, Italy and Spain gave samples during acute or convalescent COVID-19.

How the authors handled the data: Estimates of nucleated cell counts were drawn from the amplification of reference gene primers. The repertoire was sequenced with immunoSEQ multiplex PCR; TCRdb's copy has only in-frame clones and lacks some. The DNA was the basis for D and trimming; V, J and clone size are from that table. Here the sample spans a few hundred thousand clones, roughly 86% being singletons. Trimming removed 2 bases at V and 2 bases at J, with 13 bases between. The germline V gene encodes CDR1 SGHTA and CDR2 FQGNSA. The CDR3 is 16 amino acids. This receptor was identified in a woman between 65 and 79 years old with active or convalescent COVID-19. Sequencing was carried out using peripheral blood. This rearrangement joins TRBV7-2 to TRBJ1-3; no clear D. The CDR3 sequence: CASSLSSGLAGNTIYF. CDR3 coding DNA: TGTGCCAGCAGCTTATCCTCGGGGTTGGCTGGAAACACCATATATTTT.